Presented here are 8 T cell receptor beta chains from one specimen sequenced in a study of beta chain features in type 1 diabetes. Broader study findings: When Type 1 diabetes patients were examined, their TCRB CDR3s proved moderately but significantly shorter in all four CD4+ subsets.

No cognate antigen is known for these TCRs. Reverse transcribing all isolated RNA meant expressed TCRB transcripts were sequenced. Data came from immunoSEQ multiplex PCR; TCRdb stores just in-frame clones and leaves some out. In the table there are approximately 15,000 clones, 65% to 85% of which are singletons. The source material was stem cell memory CD4+ T cells from blood. The receptor set was obtained from a woman under 30 with type 1 diabetes.

The V and J genes are TRBV29-1 and TRBJ2-3, with a possible D match to TRBD2 (6 bases). CDR3 length: 16 amino acids. Germline V gene sequence: CDR1 SQVTM, CDR2 ANQGSEA. V was pared by 6 bases and J by 3 bases, with 22 bases between. This CDR3 reads CSVRDRPSTRTDTQYF. The CDR3 DNA reads TGCAGCGTCCGCGATCGGCCGTCGACTAGGACAGATACGCAGTATTTT.

CDR3 loop: CASKGLAKYEQYF. The CDR3, as DNA: TGTGCCAGCAAAGGACTAGCGAAGTACGAGCAGTACTTC. The rearrangement joins TRBV25-1 to TRBJ2-7; the match to TRBD2 covers 9 bases. V lost 7 bases, J lost 4 bases, and 5 bases stayed unmatched. CDR3 length equals 13 residues. Germline CDR1 and CDR2: MGHDK and SYGVNS.

There are a few counts of this clone. This sequence joins TRBV4-1 and TRBJ1-1, with 7 positions matching TRBD1. V shed 4 bases and J 4 bases; nucleotides not matched to a gene: 6. The length of the CDR3 is 14 residues. Germline CDR1 reads MGHRA; CDR2 reads YSYEKL. The CDR3, as DNA: TGCGCCAGCAGCCCGCAGACAGGGCTCACTGAAGCTTTCTTT. It is translated as CASSPQTGLTEAFF.

This sequence joins TRBV14 and TRBJ2-3; the match to TRBD2 covers 7 bases. V trimming: 0 bases; J trimming: 11 bases; junction bases outside the gene matches: 14. Germline V gives CDR1 SGHDN, CDR2 FVKESK. The CDR3 extends over 16 amino acids. For the CDR3, the DNA is TGTGCCAGCAGCCAAGAATTTCGCGGGAGACCAAATAGGCAGTATTTT. Its protein product is CASSQEFRGRPNRQYF.

The chain joins TRBV7-9 to TRBJ2-1, with 9 bases fitting TRBD1. Germline lookup yields CDR1 SEHNR and CDR2 FQNEAQ (reference sequence). This CDR3 contains 13 residues. V lost 9 bases, J lost 4 bases, and 4 bases stayed unmatched. The CDR3 sequence is CASSDRGYNEQFF. In nucleotides, the CDR3 is TGTGCCAGTTCGGACAGGGGTTACAATGAGCAGTTCTTC.

J is TRBJ2-3 and V is TRBV28; 9 bases agree with TRBD2. The V gene's germline CDR1 is MDHEN and CDR2 SYDVKM. This CDR3 contains 15 residues. V was clipped by 11 bases and J by 4 bases; unmatched bases: 13. Here the CDR3 DNA reads TGTGCCTGCGGGCAGGTAGCTAGCGGGGCAGATACGCAGTATTTT. Amino acids: CACGQVASGADTQYF.

The chain recombines TRBV6-5 with TRBJ1-3, with 7 bases identical to TRBD1. V lost 3 bases, J lost 0 bases, and 2 bases stayed unmatched. Germline values: CDR1 MNHEY, CDR2 SVGAGI. The CDR3 is 15 residues long. This chain's CDR3 is CASSYSGGSGNTIYF. As DNA, the CDR3 is TGTGCCAGCAGTTATTCAGGGGGCTCTGGAAACACCATATATTTT.

This chain joins TRBV7-2 and TRBJ2-1, with 7 bases fitting TRBD2. The CDR3 runs 14 residues. Germline CDR1 reads SGHTA; CDR2 reads FQGNSA. Trimming at V came to 5 bases and at J to 6 bases, leaving 7 bases not matched to a gene. The CDR3: CASSMGWGGNEQFF. The CDR3 nucleotides read TGTGCCAGCAGCATGGGGTGGGGGGGCAATGAGCAGTTCTTC.